This TCR beta chain emerged from a study of blood T cell repertoires in COVID-19. Only one count was recorded for this clone. J lost 10 bases, V lost 7 bases, and 4 bases had no gene match. Germline loops: CDR1 LNHDA, CDR2 SQIVND (reference sequence). This CDR3 is 11 amino acids long. In the authors' methods: Amplification of reference gene primers was used by the study to estimate nucleated cell counts. Clones were read by immunoSEQ multiplex PCR, and TCRdb kept only the in-frame ones, dropping some. That table furnishes V, J and clone size, whereas the DNA furnished D and trimming. The repertoire consists of 250,000 to 300,000 clones, with about 88% occurring once and the leading ten covering about 6.9%. Participant reports of clinical history set cohort assignment. The study recruited exposed participants who had met a COVID-19 case within 2 weeks before entry.

This TCR came from a woman aged 45 to 65 who had been exposed to COVID-19. The source material was PBMCs or T cells enriched from blood (not recorded which). The J gene is TRBJ1-1, the V gene TRBV19; 9 bases are shared with TRBD1. The CDR3 loop reads CASTDRGIAFF. DNA for the CDR3: TGTGCCAGTACGGACAGGGGTATAGCTTTCTTT. Based on the CDR3 plus reference TRBV19 and TRBJ1-1, the full variable domain is DGGITQSPKYLFRKEGQNVTLSCEQNLNHDAMYWYRQDPGQGLRLIYYSQIVNDFQKGDIAEGYSVSREKKESFPLTVTSAQKNPTAFYLCASTDRGIAFFGQGTRLTVV.